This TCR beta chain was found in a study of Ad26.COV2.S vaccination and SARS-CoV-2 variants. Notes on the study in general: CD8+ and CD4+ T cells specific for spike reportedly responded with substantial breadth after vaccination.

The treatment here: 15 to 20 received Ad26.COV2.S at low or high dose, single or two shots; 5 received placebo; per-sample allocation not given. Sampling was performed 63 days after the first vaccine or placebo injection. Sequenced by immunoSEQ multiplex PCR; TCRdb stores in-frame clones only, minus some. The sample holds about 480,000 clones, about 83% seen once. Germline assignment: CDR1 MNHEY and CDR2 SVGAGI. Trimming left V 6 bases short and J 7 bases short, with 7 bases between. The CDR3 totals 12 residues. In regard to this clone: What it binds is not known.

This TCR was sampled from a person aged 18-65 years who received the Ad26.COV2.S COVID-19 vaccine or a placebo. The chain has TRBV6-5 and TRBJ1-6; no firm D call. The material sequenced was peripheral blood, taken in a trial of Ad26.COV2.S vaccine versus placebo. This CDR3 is CASRGINSPLHF. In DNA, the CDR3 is TGTGCCAGCAGGGGGATCAATTCACCCCTCCACTTT.